The sequence of this T cell receptor (beta chain) was determined in a study of cytomegalovirus exposure and HLA in healthy donors. The PCR used 60 Vbeta and 13 Jbeta primers. The method was immunoSEQ multiplex PCR; TCRdb's version includes in-frame clones alone and lacks a portion of them. Counted here are 100,000 to 150,000 clones, roughly 79% occurring once; the ten biggest clones make up approximately 1.7%. Turning to this clone: What it recognizes is unknown.

Germline V lookup: CDR1 LNHNV, CDR2 YYDKDF (reference sequence). CDR3 length: 15 residues. Unmatched junction bases numbered 7, after V lost 6 bases and J lost 0 bases. Regarding the study as a whole: A later examination showed that TCR association rates differed by HLA locus, with DRB1 most and HLA-C fewest.

Material for sequencing was PBMCs. This chain joins TRBV15 and TRBJ2-7, with 8 bases matching TRBD2. The source is a woman aged 50 to 60 in good health and CMV-seronegative. The CDR3 protein is CATSSSGFSSYEQYF. The CDR3 DNA sequence: TGTGCCACCAGTTCTAGCGGGTTCAGCTCCTACGAGCAGTACTTC.